The 17 T cell receptor beta chains reported below all come from one sample, sequenced in a study of T cell responses to AZD1222 COVID-19 vaccine. Method: immunoSEQ multiplex PCR; TCRdb's copy keeps in-frame clones and lacks some. The sample yields about 120,000 clones, around 87% seen once. The sample was peripheral blood, taken on day 0 of AZD1222 vaccination. The source of these receptors is an adult in good health.

The chain couples TRBV5-1 to TRBJ2-2; 14 bases map to TRBD2. This CDR3 contains 18 residues. J was trimmed by 6 bases and V by 4 bases; bases with no gene match: 11. In germline, CDR1 is SGHRS, CDR2 YFSETQ. CDR3 loop: CASSIRGTSGSSAGELFF. In DNA form, the CDR3 reads TGCGCCAGCAGCATCCGCGGGACTAGCGGGAGTAGTGCCGGGGAGCTGTTTTTT.

This chain uses TRBV24-1 with TRBJ1-1; no firm D call. Germline-derived CDR1 and CDR2 are KGHDR and SFDVKD. Deletions cut 1 base from V and 4 bases from J, with 15 bases between. The length of the CDR3 is 16 residues. The CDR3 protein is CATSDFGPSGSTEAFF. In DNA, the CDR3 is TGTGCCACCAGTGATTTCGGACCGTCGGGGTCCACTGAAGCTTTCTTT.

The chain couples TRBV7-2 to TRBJ2-7, with 8 nucleotides matching TRBD2. CDR3 length: 15 residues. The germline V gene has CDR1 SGHTA and CDR2 FQGNSA. With V trimmed by 3 bases and J by 4 bases, 8 bases remained unmatched. The CDR3 loop reads CASSLPAGDSYEQYF. Here the CDR3 DNA reads TGTGCCAGCAGCTTGCCAGCGGGAGATAGTTACGAGCAGTACTTC.

J is TRBJ1-1 and V is TRBV5-5; TRBD1 matches at 7 bases. Trimming at V came to 4 bases and at J to 2 bases, leaving 8 bases not matched to a gene. The germline gives CDR1 SGHKS, CDR2 YYEKEE (reference sequence). The CDR3 extends over 15 amino acids. In nucleotides, the CDR3 is TGTGCCAGCAGCGTAGGGACAGCTCGTAACACTGAAGCTTTCTTT. Encoded protein: CASSVGTARNTEAFF.

The V call is TRBV11-2, the J call TRBJ1-5; the match to TRBD1 covers 11 bases. This CDR3 region has 15 residues. Germline trimming cut 1 base from V and 6 bases from J; bases unmatched to any gene: 2. From germline, CDR1 is SGHAT and CDR2 FQNNGV. Here the CDR3 reads CASSLGTGGTQPQHF. The CDR3 DNA follows: TGTGCCAGCAGCTTAGGGACAGGGGGCACTCAGCCCCAGCATTTT.

V is TRBV9 and J is TRBJ1-3; maybe TRBD1 (5 bases). The germline CDR1 and CDR2 sequences are SGDLS and YYNGEE. CDR3 length: 17 amino acids. Trimming pared 4 bases from V and 2 bases from J, leaving 19 bases between. This CDR3 is CASSPRQWTGPGNTIYF. CDR3 sequence (DNA): TGTGCCAGCAGCCCCCGACAGTGGACCGGTCCTGGAAACACCATATATTTT.

The CDR3 here is CASSPDRVMEKLFF. The CDR3 nucleotides are TGTGCCAGCAGCCCGGACAGGGTCATGGAAAAACTGTTTTTT. The chain uses TRBV7-9 and TRBJ1-4, with TRBD1 matching over 8 bases. Germline V gives CDR1 SEHNR, CDR2 FQNEAQ (reference sequence). J gave up 8 bases and V 5 bases, and 7 bases lay outside the gene matches. The CDR3 extends over 14 amino acids.

J is TRBJ2-3 and V is TRBV6-5, with D hard to call. V dropped 6 bases and J dropped 1 base, with 11 bases sitting between them. The CDR3 sequence is 14 residues long. CDR1 and CDR2 from the germline V gene are MNHEY and SVGAGI. CDR3 DNA sequence: TGTGCCAGCAGCCCCCTGGCGGGCACAGATACGCAGTATTTT. It is translated as CASSPLAGTDTQYF.

The chain combines TRBV4-1 with TRBJ1-2, with D possibly TRBD1 on 6 matching bases. The CDR3 runs 13 residues. Germline CDR1 reads MGHRA; CDR2 reads YSYEKL. V was pared by 8 bases and J by 1 base, with 11 bases between. The CDR3 sequence is CASFGGINYGYTF. In nucleotides, the CDR3 is TGCGCCAGCTTTGGGGGCATTAACTATGGCTACACCTTC.

V is TRBV19 and J is TRBJ1-5; TRBD1 matches 7 bases. The length of the CDR3 is 15 residues. The germline V gene has CDR1 LNHDA and CDR2 SQIVND (reference sequence). Trimming removed 6 bases from V and 0 bases from J; junction bases left unmatched: 5. The CDR3 DNA follows: TGTGCCAGTAGGGGACAGCCTTATAGCAATCAGCCCCAGCATTTT. Translated: CASRGQPYSNQPQHF.

The V call is TRBV27, the J call TRBJ2-7, with a possible D match to TRBD2 (5 bases). Germline V gene lookup returns CDR1 MNHEY and CDR2 SMNVEV (reference sequence). This CDR3 is 15 amino acids long. The V and J ends lost 8 bases and 1 base respectively, with 18 bases between them. DNA of the CDR3: TGTGCCAGCGCCTCACCGGGGTACCTATCCTACGAGCAGTACTTC. Protein: CASASPGYLSYEQYF.

V usage is TRBV19 and J usage is TRBJ2-6, with TRBD2 identical over 7 bases. The CDR3 length is 17 residues. Germline V CDR1 and CDR2: LNHDA, SQIVND (reference sequence). After removal of 1 base from V and 0 bases from J, the junction contained 3 bases not matched to a gene. CDR3 in amino acids: CASSIGGLSSGANVLTF. The CDR3 region has the DNA TGTGCCAGTAGTATAGGGGGACTAAGCTCTGGGGCCAACGTCCTGACTTTC.

This clone was recorded a few times. The chain couples TRBV15 to TRBJ2-7, with 9 bases matching TRBD2. This CDR3 is built from 15 residues. CDR1 is LNHNV and CDR2 is YYDKDF in the germline V gene (reference sequence). Germline trimming cut 0 bases from V and 7 bases from J; bases unmatched to any gene: 7. DNA of the CDR3: TGTGCCACCAGCAGAGAAGCGGGAGGCCTGGTAGAGCAGTACTTC. It is translated as CATSREAGGLVEQYF.

The CDR3 sequence is CASIGTVYEQYF. For the CDR3, the DNA is TGTGCCAGCATCGGGACAGTGTACGAGCAGTACTTC. The chain has TRBV28 and TRBJ2-7; 7 nucleotides match TRBD1. The junction had 4 bases not matched to a gene; V was cut back by 7 bases and J by 4 bases. CDR1 is MDHEN and CDR2 is SYDVKM in the germline V gene. The CDR3 runs 12 residues.

This rearrangement joins TRBV7-2 to TRBJ1-5, with TRBD1 identical over 7 bases. Germline CDR1 SGHTA, CDR2 FQGNSA. The trim removed 2 bases at V and 7 bases at J, leaving 11 bases unmatched. This CDR3 spans 16 amino acids. The CDR3 sequence: CASSLFPQTGVQPQHF. The CDR3 DNA reads TGTGCCAGCAGCTTATTCCCCCAAACAGGGGTCCAGCCCCAGCATTTT.

The chain is built from TRBV6-5 and TRBJ1-5; D is uncertain. Per germline, CDR1 MNHEY and CDR2 SVGAGI. This CDR3 comprises 14 residues. The V end lost 6 bases, the J end lost 5 bases, and 14 bases lay between the germline ends. The CDR3 region is CASSVWTGDQPQHF. The CDR3 bases are TGTGCCAGCAGCGTATGGACGGGAGATCAGCCCCAGCATTTT.

This clone was seen once. The chain joins TRBV5-1 to TRBJ1-4; D unresolved. CDR1 and CDR2 (germline): SGHRS, YFSETQ. The CDR3 is 15 residues long. The germline V and J ends were trimmed by 4 bases and 5 bases, with 15 bases remaining between them. DNA for the CDR3: TGCGCCAGCAGCCCCAACGACGGCCTCAATGAAAAACTGTTTTTT. Encoded protein: CASSPNDGLNEKLFF.